A selection of T cell receptor beta chains follows, all from one sample in a study of human T cells and chemical hapten exposure. MiXCR, run by TCRdb on the RACE reads, gives a single entry per CDR3 protein. The sample carries 100,000 or so distinct CDR3 sequences, 30% to 35% recorded once. Specimen: whole blood, collected in connection with sensitization to the hapten diphenylcyclopropenone (DPC). All receptors come from a man aged 35 to 55 with alopecia areata. Some clones in this sample may be carry-over from other donors' samples. The CDR3 runs from the conserved cysteine through the conserved F or W. The D gene is left open where the match is weak. Size values are once, few and many counts, or a class for expanded clones, and some rows have none.

V,length,J,size,D,DNA,CDR3
TRBV7-9,15,TRBJ2-5,-,-,TGTGCCAGCAGCTCGTCTGGAACCTCTCAAGAGACCCAGTACTTC,CASSSSGTSQETQYF
TRBV5-4,16,TRBJ2-3,few,TRBD2,TGTGCCAGCAGCTTCCGACTAGCGGGAGGGCCAGATACGCAGTATTTT,CASSFRLAGGPDTQYF
TRBV4-2,18,TRBJ2-6,few,TRBD2,TGTGCCAGCAGCCAAGAAATAGCGGGGAGCTCTGGGGCCAACGTCCTGACTTTC,CASSQEIAGSSGANVLTF
TRBV6-2/TRBV6-3,15,TRBJ2-4,few,-,TGTGCCAGCAGTTACAATTTGGCGGACATAAACATTCAGTACTTC,CASSYNLADINIQYF
TRBV30,14,TRBJ2-3,-,-,TGTGCCTGGGATGGAGAGGGGAACACAGATACGCAGTATTTT,CAWDGEGNTDTQYF
TRBV6-1,17,TRBJ2-6,few,-,TGTGCCAGCAGTGACAGGGGCCTAGGCTCTGGGGCCAACGTCCTGACTTTC,CASSDRGLGSGANVLTF
TRBV5-1,15,TRBJ1-4,few,TRBD1,TGCGCCAGCAGCTTGGAGACAGGGATTCGTGAAAAACTGTTTTTT,CASSLETGIREKLFF
TRBV15,16,TRBJ2-3,-,-,TGTGCCACCAGCAGAGACACGGGAGCTGGAGCAGATACGCAGTATTTT,CATSRDTGAGADTQYF
TRBV14,16,TRBJ2-3,few,-,TGTGCCAGCAGCCAAGATTTAATAGGATTCGCAGATACGCAGTATTTT,CASSQDLIGFADTQYF
TRBV5-1,13,TRBJ2-5,-,-,TGCGCCAGCAGGCCCCCGACACGGGAGACCCAGTACTTC,CASRPPTRETQYF
TRBV7-2,16,TRBJ1-1,few,TRBD1,TGTGCCAGCAGCCCAAGGACAGGGTACCTGAACACTGAAGCTTTCTTT,CASSPRTGYLNTEAFF
TRBV6-1,14,TRBJ2-7,-,TRBD2,TGTGCCAGCACCACTAGCGGTAGCTCCTACGAGCAGTACTTC,CASTTSGSSYEQYF
TRBV7-9,14,TRBJ2-1,-,TRBD2,TGTGCCAGCAGCTTAGCGGGAGGGCTTAGGGAGCAGTTCTTC,CASSLAGGLREQFF
TRBV4-1,14,TRBJ2-4,few,-,TGCGCCAGCAGCACAGGACTAGCCAAAAACATTCAGTACTTC,CASSTGLAKNIQYF
TRBV19,14,TRBJ2-1,few,TRBD2,TGTGCCAGCCAGACTAGCGCAACCTACAATGAGCAGTTCTTC,CASQTSATYNEQFF
TRBV29-1,15,TRBJ1-4,-,-,TGCAGCGTTGGGGGTGCAGCTGCAACTAATGAAAAACTGTTTTTT,CSVGGAAATNEKLFF
TRBV28,14,TRBJ1-5,few,TRBD1,TGTGCCAGCAGTTTACCAGGGGGCCATCAGCCCCAGCATTTT,CASSLPGGHQPQHF
TRBV6-4,15,TRBJ2-3,few,-,TGTGCCAGCAGTGAGATGGCGGTTAGCACAGATACGCAGTATTTT,CASSEMAVSTDTQYF
TRBV24-1,15,TRBJ2-5,few,TRBD1,TGTGCCACCAGTGATTACGGGACAGGCCAAGAGACCCAGTACTTC,CATSDYGTGQETQYF
TRBV7-2,12,TRBJ2-4,-,-,TGTGCCAGCAGCTTCACCGAAAACATTCAGTACTTC,CASSFTENIQYF
TRBV12-3/TRBV12-4,15,TRBJ2-3,-,-,TGTGCCAGCAGCTCGCCCGGACTTCCGTTGGATACGCAGTATTTT,CASSSPGLPLDTQYF
TRBV7-7,15,TRBJ2-3,-,TRBD1,TGTGCTAGCAGCCGGGACAGGTCGGGCTCAGATACGCAGTATTTT,CASSRDRSGSDTQYF
TRBV25-1,14,TRBJ1-6,few,TRBD1,TGTGCCAGTCTGGCGACAGGGGGAAATTCACCCCTCCACTTT,CASLATGGNSPLHF
TRBV27,18,TRBJ1-3,few,TRBD1,TGTGCCAGCAGTTCTGATACTCCGGGACAGAAGACTGGAAACACCATATATTTT,CASSSDTPGQKTGNTIYF
TRBV5-1,17,TRBJ2-1,few,TRBD2,TGCGCCAGCAGCTTGAAGCTATCGGGACTAGGTAATCCTGAGCAGTTCTTC,CASSLKLSGLGNPEQFF
TRBV6-1,15,TRBJ2-1,-,TRBD2,TGTGCCAGCAGTTCGACTAGCGGGAGAGCGGGTGAGCAGTTCTTC,CASSSTSGRAGEQFF
TRBV7-2,16,TRBJ1-5,-,-,TGTGCCAGCAGCTTCTCGATCAGGACGGACAATCAGCCCCAGCATTTT,CASSFSIRTDNQPQHF
TRBV15,17,TRBJ2-1,-,TRBD2,TGTGCCACCAGCAGAGCCACTCGGACTAGCGGGAGGGCCGAGCAGTTCTTC,CATSRATRTSGRAEQFF
TRBV29-1,19,TRBJ2-3,many,TRBD2,TGCAGCGTTGATGGAACTAGCGGGGAGGTATGGGGCGGCACAGATACGCAGTATTTT,CSVDGTSGEVWGGTDTQYF
TRBV15,14,TRBJ1-5,-,-,TGTGCCACCGGGAGCGCGCAGGGAGTGGGGCCCCAGCATTTT,CATGSAQGVGPQHF
TRBV29-1,12,TRBJ2-1,-,-,TGCAGCGTTGGGCGGGCGCCGAATGAGCAGTTCTTC,CSVGRAPNEQFF
TRBV29-1,13,TRBJ1-4,few,TRBD1,TGCAGCGTGGGGACAGGGCGTAATGAAAAACTGTTTTTT,CSVGTGRNEKLFF
TRBV9,14,TRBJ2-7,-,-,TGTGCCAGCAGCGTTGGGGGAGAAGACCGAAAGCAGTACTTC,CASSVGGEDRKQYF
TRBV23-1,12,TRBJ1-3,-,-,TGCAATGAGCCCCAACGCCGGAACACCATATATTTT,CNEPQRRNTIYF
TRBV5-1,13,TRBJ1-1,-,-,TGCGCCAGCAGCAGACAGGAGGACACTGAAGCTTTCTTT,CASSRQEDTEAFF
TRBV12-3/TRBV12-4,16,TRBJ2-2,few,TRBD2,TGTGCCAGCAGTTTCCGACTAGCAGCGAACACCGGGGAGCTGTTTTTT,CASSFRLAANTGELFF
TRBV6-5,13,TRBJ2-7,-,-,TGTGCCAGCAGCCCCCCCGGCTCCTACGAGCAGTACTTC,CASSPPGSYEQYF
TRBV24-1,14,TRBJ2-4,-,-,TGTGCCACCAGTTCAAGGGGGAGTCAAAACATTCAGTACTTC,CATSSRGSQNIQYF
TRBV28,11,TRBJ2-1,-,-,TGTGCCATCGACACGGGCAATGAGCAGTTCTTC,CAIDTGNEQFF
TRBV5-1,15,TRBJ2-1,-,-,TGCGCCAGCAGCTTGGACAGGGCTGAGAACAATGAGCAGTTCTTC,CASSLDRAENNEQFF
TRBV29-1,12,TRBJ1-4,few,-,TGCAGCGTTAGCGAGGCTAATGAAAAACTGTTTTTT,CSVSEANEKLFF
TRBV15,15,TRBJ2-3,-,-,TGTGCCACCAGCAGGGATCCCCCTGGCACAGATACGCAGTATTTT,CATSRDPPGTDTQYF
TRBV9,16,TRBJ2-6,-,-,TGTGCCAGCAGCGTAGCTACGGCAGCTGGGGCCAACGTCCTGACTTTC,CASSVATAAGANVLTF
TRBV12-3/TRBV12-4,16,TRBJ2-3,few,-,TGTGCCAGCAGTTTTTTGCGTATTGGGCGTACAGATACGCAGTATTTT,CASSFLRIGRTDTQYF
TRBV20-1,12,TRBJ2-7,-,-,TGCAGTGCTCTGGACAGAGTCTACGAGCAGTACTTC,CSALDRVYEQYF
TRBV20-1,17,TRBJ2-3,-,-,TGCAGTGCTAGAGATCCGGTTGGGGGCCGGGCGACAGATACGCAGTATTTT,CSARDPVGGRATDTQYF